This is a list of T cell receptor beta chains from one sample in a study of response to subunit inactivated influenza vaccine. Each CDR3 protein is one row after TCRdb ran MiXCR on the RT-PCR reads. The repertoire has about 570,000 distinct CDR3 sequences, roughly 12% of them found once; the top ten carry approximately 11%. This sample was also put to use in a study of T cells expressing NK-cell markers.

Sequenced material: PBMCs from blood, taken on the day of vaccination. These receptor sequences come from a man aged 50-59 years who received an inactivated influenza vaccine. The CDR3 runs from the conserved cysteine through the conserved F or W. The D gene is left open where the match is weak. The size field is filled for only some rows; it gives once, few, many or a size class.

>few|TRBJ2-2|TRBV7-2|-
TGTGCCAGCAGCTTTTCTGAAGGATTGGGCGGGGAGCTGTTTTTT
CASSFSEGLGGELFF
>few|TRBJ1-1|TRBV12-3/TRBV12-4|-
TGTGCCAGCAGTTCGTCTGCAGCGCTCGGAGTAGCTTTCTTT
CASSSSAALGVAFF
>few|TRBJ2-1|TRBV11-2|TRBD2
TGTGCCAGCAGCTTAGACACGGGGGGGCTCTACTCCTACAATGAGCAGTTCTTC
CASSLDTGGLYSYNEQFF
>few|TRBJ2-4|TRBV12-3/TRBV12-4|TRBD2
TGTGCCAGCAGTTTCCCCAGCGGGGAGGCCAAAAACATTCAGTACTTC
CASSFPSGEAKNIQYF
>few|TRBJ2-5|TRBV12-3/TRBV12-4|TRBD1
TGTGCCAGCGGGTGGGACAGGGGGCGAGGGGAGACCCAGTACTTC
CASGWDRGRGETQYF
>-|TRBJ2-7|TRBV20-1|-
TGCAGTGCCAAGAACAGGGAAAGCTCCTACGAGCAGTACTTC
CSAKNRESSYEQYF
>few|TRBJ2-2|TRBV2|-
TGTGCCAGCAGTGTAGTGTTGGGCACCGGGGAGCTGTTTTTT
CASSVVLGTGELFF
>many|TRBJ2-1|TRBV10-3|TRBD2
TGTGCCATCACCCGGGGAGCGGGAGTGGACAATGAGCAGTTCTTC
CAITRGAGVDNEQFF
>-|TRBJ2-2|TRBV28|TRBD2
TGTGCCAGCAGTTTACTCGAGCTAGCGGGGACCGGGGAGCTGTTTTTT
CASSLLELAGTGELFF
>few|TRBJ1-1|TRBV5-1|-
TGCGCCAGCAGCTTGGCCCGGATTGGGGACACTGAAGCTTTCTTT
CASSLARIGDTEAFF
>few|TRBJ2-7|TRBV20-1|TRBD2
TGCAGTGCACTAATTCCGGGACTAGCGGGAGAAGAGCAGTACTTC
CSALIPGLAGEEQYF
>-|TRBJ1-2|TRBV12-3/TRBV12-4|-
TGTGCCAGCAGTTTGAAGCTTTCTTACTATGGCTACACCTTC
CASSLKLSYYGYTF
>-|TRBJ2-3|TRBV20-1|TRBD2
TGCAGTGTCCACACTCTAGCGGGAGGTGGTACAGATACGCAGTATTTT
CSVHTLAGGGTDTQYF
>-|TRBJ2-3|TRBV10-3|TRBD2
TGTGCCATCAGTGAGTCAGCGGGAGTTGGTACGCAGTATTTT
CAISESAGVGTQYF
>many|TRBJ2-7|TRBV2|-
TGTGCCAGCAGTGAATTGGCGCCCGGGGTCCCCTGCGAGCAGTACTTC
CASSELAPGVPCEQYF
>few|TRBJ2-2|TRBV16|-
TGTGCCAGCAGCCACTACAGGGAGATAGTGGAGCTGTTTTTT
CASSHYREIVELFF
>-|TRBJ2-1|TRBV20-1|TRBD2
TGCAGTGCCCTGAAGCGGGAGGGTTACAATGAGCAGTTCTTC
CSALKREGYNEQFF
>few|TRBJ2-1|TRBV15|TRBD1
TGTGCCACCAGCAGAGGACAGGGGTCTTACAATGAGCAGTTCTTC
CATSRGQGSYNEQFF
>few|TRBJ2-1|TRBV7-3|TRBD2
TGTGCCAGCAGCTCGGGACTAGCGGGAGCCAATGAGCAGTTCTTC
CASSSGLAGANEQFF
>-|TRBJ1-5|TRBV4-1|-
TGCGCCAGCAGCCAAGACTCCCGGAGAAGTCAGCCCCAGCATTTT
CASSQDSRRSQPQHF
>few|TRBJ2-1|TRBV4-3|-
TGCGCCAGCAGCCAAGATGGAGGCAGCGTCTCCTACAATGAGCAGTTCTTC
CASSQDGGSVSYNEQFF
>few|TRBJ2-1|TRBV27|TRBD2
TGTGCCAGCAGTGATAGACTGGGACTAGCGGGTGACAATGAGCAGTTCTTC
CASSDRLGLAGDNEQFF
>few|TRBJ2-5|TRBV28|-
TGTGCCAGCAGGACCGCGACTAGGGGAAAGACCCAGTACTTC
CASRTATRGKTQYF